The 8 T cell receptor beta chains below come from one sample, sequenced in a study of follicular helper T cells after annual influenza vaccination. Documented time point: 2014-2015 season, 7 days after vaccination. The repertoire was sequenced with immunoSEQ multiplex PCR; TCRdb's copy has only in-frame clones and lacks some. Seen here are 350 to 500 clones, approximately 67% observed once, and the top ten hold around 13%. Sequenced here: CXCR5+ CD38+ circulating T follicular helper cells from blood, sampled 7 days after influenza vaccination. Sample subset: circulating Tfh, non-naive CD4+CXCR5+PD-1+ (ICOS+CD38+ or ICOS-CD38-). These receptor sequences come from an adult who received the influenza vaccine.

The genes are TRBV6-5 and TRBJ1-2; 7 bases align to TRBD1. Trimming cost V 7 bases and J 4 bases; bases outside gene matches: 12. This CDR3 region has 15 residues. Germline values: CDR1 MNHEY, CDR2 SVGAGI. CDR3 in DNA: TGTGCCAGCACCCGACAGGGAAGCCCCTCCTATGGCTACACCTTC. Its protein product is CASTRQGSPSYGYTF.

The chain employs TRBV4-2 and TRBJ2-1, with D maybe TRBD2 (7 bases). Germline loops: CDR1 LGHNA, CDR2 YNFKEQ. Trimming cost V 0 bases and J 5 bases, with 14 bases left between them. This CDR3 region has 16 residues. CDR3 coding DNA: TGTGCCAGCAGCCAAGATGGAGGGGGGGCAGACAATGAGCAGTTCTTC. Amino acids: CASSQDGGGADNEQFF.

The V call is TRBV4-2, the J call TRBJ2-2; 7 positions match TRBD2. This CDR3 has 15 residues. In germline, CDR1 is LGHNA, CDR2 YNFKEQ. After removal of 3 bases from V and 4 bases from J, the junction contained 5 bases not matched to a gene. CDR3 bases: TGTGCCAGCAGCCAGGCTAGCGGCTTCACCGGGGAGCTGTTTTTT. Translated: CASSQASGFTGELFF.

J is TRBJ2-2 and V is TRBV11-3, with D perhaps TRBD1 or TRBD2 (6 bases each). The germline V gene has CDR1 SGHNT and CDR2 YENEEA. There are 14 residues in the CDR3. V dropped 5 bases and J dropped 5 bases, with 12 bases sitting between them. CDR3 DNA: TGTGCCAGCAGCGGGGGCGCGGGAACCGGGGAGCTGTTTTTT. It yields the protein CASSGGAGTGELFF.

The V gene is TRBV27, the J gene TRBJ1-2; D is ambiguous. Germline V CDR1 and CDR2: MNHEY, SMNVEV (reference sequence). The CDR3 is 10 residues long. Deletions cut 4 bases from V and 8 bases from J, with 5 bases between. The CDR3 loop reads CASSYRGYTF. In DNA form, the CDR3 reads TGTGCCAGCAGTTATCGGGGCTACACCTTC.

This clone was seen more than once but under ten times. The gene calls are TRBV18 and TRBJ1-1, with D perhaps matching TRBD1 (6 bases). Trimming pared 4 bases from V and 5 bases from J, leaving 14 bases between. The CDR3 length is 14 residues. The germline gives CDR1 KGHSH, CDR2 LQKENI. CDR3 nucleotides: TGTGCCAGCTCACTACAGGGCCTGGAAACTGAAGCTTTCTTT. Translated: CASSLQGLETEAFF.

As regards this clone: In the same sample, other DNA sequences code for this CDR3. The V call is TRBV14, the J call TRBJ1-1; D is perhaps TRBD1 (6 bases). Deletions cut 2 bases from V and 3 bases from J, with 13 bases between. This CDR3 spans 15 amino acids. Looked up from germline, CDR1 is SGHDN and CDR2 is FVKESK. The CDR3 spells CASSQSGAWYTEAFF. DNA of the CDR3: TGTGCCAGCAGCCAATCGGGGGCCTGGTACACTGAAGCTTTCTTT. The full variable domain, completed using reference TRBV14 and TRBJ1-1, is EAGVTQFPSHSVIEKGQTVTLRCDPISGHDNLYWYRRVMGKEIKFLLHFVKESKQDESGMPNNRFLAERTGGTYSTLKVQPAELEDSGVYFCASSQSGAWYTEAFFGQGTRLTVV.

The chain joins TRBV6-4 to TRBJ1-6; no firm D call. V gave up 4 bases and J gave up 6 bases, with 7 bases separating them. Germline lookup yields CDR1 MRHNA and CDR2 SNTAGT. The CDR3 totals 13 residues. Here the CDR3 DNA reads TGTGCCAGCAGTGTCGTCTCTAATTCACCCCTCCACTTT. The encoded protein is CASSVVSNSPLHF.